What follows are 24 T cell receptor beta chains derived from one specimen sequenced in a study of graft-versus-host responses after intestinal transplantation. These receptors are not linked to any known antigen. Profiling relied on immunoSEQ multiplex PCR, and the TCRdb table lists in-frame clones only, not all of them. The sample has roughly 73,000 clones; about nine tenths are singletons. Source: unstimulated CD8+ T cells sorted from spleen or lymph node cells, taken before transplant. The receptors stem from a human donor who was the organ donor for an intestinal transplant.

The chain employs TRBV4-1 and TRBJ2-7; either TRBD1 or TRBD2 may supply D (5 bases each). Germline V gene sequence: CDR1 MGHRA, CDR2 YSYEKL. Trimming cost V 2 bases and J 4 bases, with 18 bases left between them. The CDR3 runs to 16 residues. This CDR3 reads CASSQRGPGTAYEQYF. The DNA for the CDR3 is TGCGCCAGCAGCCAACGGGGACCGGGGACGGCTTACGAGCAGTACTTC.

The rearrangement uses TRBV19 and TRBJ2-7; TRBD1 agrees at 7 bases. The ends lost 3 bases at V and 1 base at J; junction bases unmatched: 3. The CDR3 consists of 14 residues. Germline V gives CDR1 LNHDA, CDR2 SQIVND (reference sequence). The chain's CDR3 is CASSIGTASYEQYF. In DNA, the CDR3 is TGTGCCAGTAGTATTGGGACAGCTTCCTACGAGCAGTACTTC.

This clone was observed a single time. The gene calls are TRBV5-1 and TRBJ1-1; D possibly corresponds to TRBD1 (5 bases). The germline V gene has CDR1 SGHRS and CDR2 YFSETQ. The CDR3 extends over 15 amino acids. The V and J ends lost 2 bases and 6 bases respectively, with 17 bases between them. CDR3 nucleotide sequence: TGCGCCAGCAGCTTTTTTCCCTGGGGGGGGGCTGAAGCTTTCTTT. The encoded protein is CASSFFPWGGAEAFF.

The chain combines TRBV2 with TRBJ2-7; D is unclear. The ends were cut back, 4 bases at V and 3 bases at J, with 7 bases in the middle. The CDR3 length is 12 residues. The germline gives CDR1 SNHLY, CDR2 FYNNEI. DNA of the CDR3: TGTGCCAGCAGTGTGGCTTTCTACGAGCAGTACTTC. Protein product: CASSVAFYEQYF.

The chain links TRBV7-9 to TRBJ1-4; D remains ambiguous. The germline V gene encodes CDR1 SEHNR and CDR2 FQNEAQ (reference sequence). Trimming removed 0 bases at V and 8 bases at J, with 7 bases between. The CDR3 is made up of 13 amino acids. The CDR3 region is CASSLANEEKLFF. The CDR3 bases are TGTGCCAGCAGCTTAGCTAACGAAGAAAAACTGTTTTTT.

The gene calls are TRBV7-9 and TRBJ2-5; TRBD1 agrees at 7 bases. The CDR3 has 13 residues. Trimming cost V 5 bases and J 2 bases; bases outside gene matches: 2. Germline V lookup: CDR1 SEHNR, CDR2 FQNEAQ (reference sequence). The DNA for the CDR3 is TGTGCCAGCAGCCCGACAGGGCAAGAGACCCAGTACTTC. Translating it yields CASSPTGQETQYF.

This chain links TRBV4-1 with TRBJ1-1, with D possibly matching TRBD1 (6 bases). The V end was cut by 1 base, the J end by 7 bases, with 10 bases between. In germline, CDR1 is MGHRA, CDR2 YSYEKL. This CDR3 contains 13 residues. The CDR3 protein is CASSQVGGYEAFF. In nucleotides, the CDR3 is TGCGCCAGCAGCCAAGTAGGGGGGTATGAAGCTTTCTTT.

The chain couples TRBV6-1 to TRBJ2-7, with TRBD1 as a possible D gene (5 bases). Trimming pared 5 bases from V and 3 bases from J, leaving 11 bases between. Germline V gene sequence: CDR1 MNHNS, CDR2 SASEGT. There are 13 residues in the CDR3. Here the CDR3 reads CASSQGGGYEQYF. In nucleotides, the CDR3 is TGTGCCAGCAGTCAGGGTGGCGGCTACGAGCAGTACTTC.

The chain uses TRBV30 and TRBJ2-5, with 10 bases identical to TRBD1. Germline loops: CDR1 GTSNPN, CDR2 SVGIG (reference sequence). The V gene end was trimmed by 0 bases and the J gene end by 4 bases; junction bases not matched to a gene: 8. CDR3 length: 16 residues. The CDR3 reads CAWSVQLRQGAETQYF. The CDR3 DNA sequence: TGTGCCTGGAGTGTACAATTAAGACAGGGGGCAGAGACCCAGTACTTC. Full variable domain (missing parts from reference TRBV30 and TRBJ2-5): SQTIHQWPATLVQPVGSPLSLECTVEGTSNPNLYWYRQAAGRGLQLLFYSVGIGQISSEVPQNLSASRPQDRQFILSSKKLLLSDSGFYLCAWSVQLRQGAETQYFGPGTRLLVL.

The chain carries TRBV4-1 and TRBJ1-5; possibly TRBD1 for D (5 bases). V was pared by 4 bases and J by 2 bases, with 15 bases between. Germline V gene sequence: CDR1 MGHRA, CDR2 YSYEKL. The CDR3 contains 16 residues. CDR3 region: CASSPQGFLGNQPQHF. In nucleotides, the CDR3 is TGCGCCAGCAGCCCCCAGGGATTTTTAGGCAATCAGCCCCAGCATTTT.

The chain is built from TRBV5-6 and TRBJ2-7; D possibly corresponds to TRBD2 (5 bases). The CDR3 is 15 amino acids. Deletions cut 5 bases from V and 4 bases from J, with 19 bases between. Germline CDR1 reads SGHDT; CDR2 reads YYEEEE. For the CDR3, the DNA is TGTGCCAGCAGTCTTTCGATCGGTGGCGGGTACGAGCAGTACTTC. Translating it yields CASSLSIGGGYEQYF.

This clone was seen only a few times. This chain connects TRBV5-5 to TRBJ2-3, with D uncertain. This CDR3 has 12 residues. Trimming left V 5 bases short and J 2 bases short, with 6 bases between. CDR1 SGHKS and CDR2 YYEKEE come from the germline V gene (reference sequence). CDR3 DNA sequence: TGTGCCAGCAGGGCGACCACAGATACGCAGTATTTT. Residues: CASRATTDTQYF.

V and J are TRBV13 and TRBJ2-5; 14 positions match TRBD2. Germline CDR1 is PRHDT and CDR2 is FYEKMQ (reference sequence). The trim removed 5 bases at V and 2 bases at J, leaving 13 bases unmatched. The length of the CDR3 is 19 residues. The CDR3 spells CASSPHRTSGGMGQETQYF. The CDR3 DNA reads TGTGCCAGCAGCCCCCACCGGACTAGCGGGGGGATGGGACAAGAGACCCAGTACTTC.

This chain connects TRBV7-9 to TRBJ2-7; TRBD1 matches 7 bases. The germline V gene has CDR1 SEHNR and CDR2 FQNEAQ (reference sequence). The CDR3 covers 19 residues. The V segment lost 4 bases and the J segment 2 bases; nucleotides outside the gene matches: 20. CDR3 loop: CASSSTGTEHVEGAYEQYF. The CDR3 DNA reads as TGTGCCAGCAGCTCCACCGGGACAGAACACGTTGAAGGGGCCTACGAGCAGTACTTC.

The chain has TRBV6-1 and TRBJ2-2; D remains ambiguous. Trimming cost V 0 bases and J 3 bases, with 14 bases left between them. There are 17 residues in the CDR3. The germline V gene has CDR1 MNHNS and CDR2 SASEGT. Here the CDR3 reads CASSEALRADYTGELFF. In DNA form, the CDR3 reads TGTGCCAGCAGTGAAGCGCTTCGGGCAGACTACACCGGGGAGCTGTTTTTT.

This chain connects TRBV7-3 to TRBJ2-7; D is perhaps TRBD1 or TRBD2 (5 bases each). The CDR3 runs to 15 residues. CDR1 SGHTA and CDR2 FQGTGA come from the germline V gene. Trimming left V 4 bases short and J 2 bases short, with 15 bases between. CDR3 protein: CASSSPGPRTYEQYF. The DNA of the CDR3 is TGTGCCAGCAGCTCGCCGGGACCGAGGACCTACGAGCAGTACTTC.

V and J are TRBV6-5 and TRBJ2-7; 11 positions agree with TRBD2. The trim removed 9 bases at V and 6 bases at J, leaving 10 bases unmatched. CDR3 size: 14 residues. Germline CDR1 and CDR2: MNHEY and SVGAGI. The chain's CDR3 is CASATSGERPEQYF. The CDR3 DNA is TGTGCCAGTGCGACTAGCGGGGAGCGGCCCGAGCAGTACTTC.

The chain carries TRBV7-9 and TRBJ1-1, with D unclear. The CDR3 is 13 amino acids. Trimming took off 1 base at V and 1 base at J, with 4 bases between the two ends. Per germline, CDR1 SEHNR and CDR2 FQNEAQ (reference sequence). The CDR3 DNA reads TGTGCCAGCAGCTTAGGACAGAACACTGAAGCTTTCTTT. Amino acids: CASSLGQNTEAFF.

The rearrangement uses TRBV18 and TRBJ1-2; the D is unclear. V was pared by 6 bases and J by 5 bases, with 7 bases between. The CDR3 totals 11 residues. Germline V gene sequence: CDR1 KGHSH, CDR2 LQKENI. The CDR3 region is CASSRLYGYTF. The DNA of the CDR3 is TGTGCCAGCTCCCGGCTATATGGCTACACCTTC.

The chain uses TRBV27 and TRBJ1-2, with D perhaps TRBD1 (5 bases). CDR1 MNHEY and CDR2 SMNVEV come from the germline V gene (reference sequence). The V gene lost 3 bases and the J gene lost 4 bases, with 18 bases spanning the gap. CDR3 size: 16 residues. The CDR3 is CASSFSKRPQGYGYTF. In DNA form, the CDR3 reads TGTGCCAGCAGTTTCTCTAAGCGACCGCAGGGCTATGGCTACACCTTC.

This chain links TRBV30 with TRBJ2-3; D may correspond to TRBD1 or TRBD2 (6 bases each). Germline V lookup: CDR1 GTSNPN, CDR2 SVGIG (reference sequence). The CDR3 sequence is 18 residues long. The V and J ends lost 1 base and 3 bases respectively, with 23 bases between them. CDR3 in DNA: TGTGCCTGGAGTGGGTTTCAGGGGACGGGAGTCAGAACAGATACGCAGTATTTT. Its translation is CAWSGFQGTGVRTDTQYF.

This clone was recorded once. The rearrangement links TRBV7-9 to TRBJ1-1, with a weak D call TRBD1 (6 bases). V was clipped by 5 bases and J by 1 base, with 17 bases between them. Germline V CDR1 and CDR2: SEHNR, FQNEAQ (reference sequence). The CDR3 loop spans 16 amino acids. CDR3 region: CASSASPGHTNTEAFF. CDR3 DNA sequence: TGTGCCAGCAGCGCTAGTCCGGGACACACGAACACTGAAGCTTTCTTT.

This clone appeared once. The chain recombines TRBV9 with TRBJ2-7; D uncertain. Germline-derived CDR1 and CDR2 are SGDLS and YYNGEE. This CDR3 is 13 amino acids long. Trimming took off 1 base at V and 5 bases at J, with 10 bases between the two ends. In DNA, the CDR3 is TGTGCCAGCAGCGTATGGGCCGGCGACGAGCAGTACTTC. Translation gives CASSVWAGDEQYF.

The gene calls are TRBV11-2 and TRBJ1-1; D remains ambiguous. CDR3 length: 12 amino acids. Germline values: CDR1 SGHAT, CDR2 FQNNGV. V lost 2 bases, J lost 5 bases, and 6 bases lay in between. This chain's CDR3 is CASSLRGTEAFF. The CDR3 DNA is TGTGCCAGCAGCTTACGGGGTACTGAAGCTTTCTTT.